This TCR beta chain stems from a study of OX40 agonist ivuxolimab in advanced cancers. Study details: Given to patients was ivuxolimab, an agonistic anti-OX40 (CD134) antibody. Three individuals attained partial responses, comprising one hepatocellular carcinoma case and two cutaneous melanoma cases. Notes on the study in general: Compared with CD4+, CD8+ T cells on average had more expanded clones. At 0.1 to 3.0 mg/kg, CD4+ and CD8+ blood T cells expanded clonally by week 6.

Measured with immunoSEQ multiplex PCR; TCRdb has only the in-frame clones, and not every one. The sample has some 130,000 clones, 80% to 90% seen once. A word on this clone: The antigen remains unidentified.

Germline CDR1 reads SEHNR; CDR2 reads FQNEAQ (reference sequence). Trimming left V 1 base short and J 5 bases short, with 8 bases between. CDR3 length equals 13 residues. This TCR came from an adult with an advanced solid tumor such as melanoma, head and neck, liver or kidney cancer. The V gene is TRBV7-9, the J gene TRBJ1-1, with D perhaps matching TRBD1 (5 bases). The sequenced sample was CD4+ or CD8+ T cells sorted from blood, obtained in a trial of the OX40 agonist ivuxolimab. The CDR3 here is CASSLGGVTEAFF. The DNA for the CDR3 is TGTGCCAGCAGCTTAGGGGGGGTGACTGAAGCTTTCTTT.